The 10 T cell receptor beta chains below all came from one sample that was sequenced in a study of T cell responses to AZD1222 COVID-19 vaccine. TCRdb's table, derived via immunoSEQ multiplex PCR, lists solely in-frame clones and lacks some. The sample contains around 99,000 clones, approximately 91% of which appear only once. Sequenced here: peripheral blood, sampled on day 0 of AZD1222 vaccination. The receptors stem from an adult in good health.

In this sample, this clone turned up once. J is TRBJ1-3 and V is TRBV7-2; D might be TRBD1 (5 bases). The CDR3 is made up of 16 amino acids. V lost 1 base and J lost 3, with 13 bases in between. Germline CDR1 is SGHTA and CDR2 is FQGNSA. The CDR3 spells CASSLVFGGGGNTIYF. The CDR3 DNA sequence: TGTGCCAGCAGCTTAGTTTTTGGCGGGGGTGGAAACACCATATATTTT.

The chain couples TRBV5-4 to TRBJ1-2; D ambiguous. The length of the CDR3 is 14 residues. The V end lost 0 bases, the J end lost 0 bases, and 6 bases lay between the germline ends. Per germline, CDR1 SGHNT and CDR2 YYREEE (reference sequence). This CDR3 reads CASSLAIPNYGYTF. The CDR3, as DNA: TGTGCCAGCAGCTTGGCCATTCCTAACTATGGCTACACCTTC.

V usage is TRBV5-4 and J usage is TRBJ2-3, with a possible D match to TRBD2 (5 bases). Germline V gives CDR1 SGHNT, CDR2 YYREEE (reference sequence). V lost 2 bases to trimming and J lost 3 bases, with 7 bases between them. The CDR3 has 13 residues. The CDR3 region has the DNA TGTGCCAGCAGCTTAACGGGGACAGATACGCAGTATTTT. Translated: CASSLTGTDTQYF.

This clone occurred once. The CDR3 DNA is TGTGCCAGCAGCCAAGATCCGGGGAGCGGGGGCTACACCTTC. Its protein is CASSQDPGSGGYTF. The chain couples TRBV3-1 (or the pseudogene TRBV3-2) to TRBJ1-2; no clear D. CDR3 size: 14 residues. V lost 0 bases and J lost 8, with 13 bases in between. Germline CDR1 reads LGHDT; CDR2 reads YNNKEL (reference sequence).

The rearrangement links TRBV15 to TRBJ2-6; D could derive from TRBD1 or TRBD2 (5 bases each). CDR1 LNHNV and CDR2 YYDKDF come from the germline V gene (reference sequence). V lost 1 base and J lost 2, with 9 bases in between. There are 16 residues in the CDR3. The CDR3 bases are TGTGCCACCAGCAGAGGGGACGGAACTGGGGCCAACGTCCTGACTTTC. Its protein product is CATSRGDGTGANVLTF.

The chain uses TRBV24-1 and TRBJ2-3, with D unclear. CDR1 and CDR2 (germline): KGHDR, SFDVKD. Trimming stripped 8 bases from V and 2 bases from J, with 16 bases between. The CDR3 is made up of 15 amino acids. The CDR3 region has the DNA TGTGCCACCACCCGACCCAGGACCCACACAGATACGCAGTATTTT. This gives the protein CATTRPRTHTDTQYF.

This chain uses TRBV4-2 with TRBJ2-3; 11 bases agree with TRBD2. The CDR3 is made up of 16 amino acids. The germline gives CDR1 LGHNA, CDR2 YNFKEQ. The V and J ends lost 4 bases and 3 bases, in that order; junction bases with no gene match: 6. The CDR3 DNA is TGTGCCAGCAGCCCCCTTAGCGGGAGGGAGACAGATACGCAGTATTTT. Its translation is CASSPLSGRETDTQYF.

J is TRBJ1-1 and V is TRBV6-4; D perhaps matches TRBD1 (5 bases). Trimming pared 2 bases from V and 1 base from J, leaving 14 bases between. Germline V gene lookup returns CDR1 MRHNA and CDR2 SNTAGT. The CDR3 is made up of 16 amino acids. CDR3 sequence: CASSDTSGHQNTEAFF. Written as DNA, the CDR3 is TGTGCCAGCAGTGACACAAGTGGACACCAGAACACTGAAGCTTTCTTT.

A word on this clone: The junction departs from germline at one end; a sequencing error may be responsible. The rearrangement joins TRBV4-1 to TRBJ2-3; 10 positions agree with TRBD2. Germline assignment: CDR1 MGHRA and CDR2 YSYEKL. This CDR3 is 15 amino acids long. This CDR3 reads CASNQIAGGGDTQYF. CDR3 DNA sequence: TGCGCCAGCAACCAAATAGCGGGAGGAGGGGATACGCAGTATTTT.

The gene calls are TRBV5-6 and TRBJ2-1; D may be TRBD2 (6 bases). The V gene lost 0 bases and the J gene lost 9 bases, with 19 bases spanning the gap. This CDR3 has 16 amino acids. CDR1 is SGHDT and CDR2 is YYEEEE in the germline V gene. Written as DNA, the CDR3 is TGTGCCAGCAGCTTGGGACGGGAGTTTAGCCGGGGTGAGCAGTTCTTC. This codes for CASSLGREFSRGEQFF.